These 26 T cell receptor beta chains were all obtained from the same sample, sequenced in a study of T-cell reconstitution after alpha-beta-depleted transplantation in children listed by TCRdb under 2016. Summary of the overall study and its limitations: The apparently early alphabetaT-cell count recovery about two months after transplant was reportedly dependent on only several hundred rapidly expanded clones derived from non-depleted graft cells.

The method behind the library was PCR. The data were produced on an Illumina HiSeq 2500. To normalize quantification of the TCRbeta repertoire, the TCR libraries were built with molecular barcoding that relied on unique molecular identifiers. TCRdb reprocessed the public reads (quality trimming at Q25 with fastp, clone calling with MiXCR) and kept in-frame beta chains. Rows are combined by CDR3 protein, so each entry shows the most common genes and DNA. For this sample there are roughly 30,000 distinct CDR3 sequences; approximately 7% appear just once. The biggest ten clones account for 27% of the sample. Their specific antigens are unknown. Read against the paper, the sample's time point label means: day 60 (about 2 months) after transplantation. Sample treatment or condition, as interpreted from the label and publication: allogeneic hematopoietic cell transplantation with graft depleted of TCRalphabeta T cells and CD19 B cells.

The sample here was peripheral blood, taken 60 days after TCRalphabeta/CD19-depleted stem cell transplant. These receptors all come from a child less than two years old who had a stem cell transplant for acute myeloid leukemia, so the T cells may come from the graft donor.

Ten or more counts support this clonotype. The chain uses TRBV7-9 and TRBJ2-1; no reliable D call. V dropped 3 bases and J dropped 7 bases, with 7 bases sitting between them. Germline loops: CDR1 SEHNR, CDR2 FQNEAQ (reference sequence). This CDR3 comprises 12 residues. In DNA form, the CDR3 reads TGTGCCAGCAGCTTGACTGGGAATGAGCAGTTCTTC. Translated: CASSLTGNEQFF.

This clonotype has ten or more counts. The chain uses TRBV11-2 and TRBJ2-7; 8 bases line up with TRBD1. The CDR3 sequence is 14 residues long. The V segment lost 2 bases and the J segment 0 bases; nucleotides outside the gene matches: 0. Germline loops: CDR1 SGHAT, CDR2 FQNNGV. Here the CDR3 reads CASSLTGGSYEQYF. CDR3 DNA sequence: TGTGCCAGCAGCTTAACAGGGGGCTCCTACGAGCAGTACTTC.

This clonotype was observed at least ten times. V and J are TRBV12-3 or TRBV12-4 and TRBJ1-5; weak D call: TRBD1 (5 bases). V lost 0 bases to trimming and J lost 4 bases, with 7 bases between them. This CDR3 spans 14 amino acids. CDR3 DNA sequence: TGTGCCAGCAGTTTAGCGTACAGGAATCAGCCCCAGCATTTT. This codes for CASSLAYRNQPQHF.

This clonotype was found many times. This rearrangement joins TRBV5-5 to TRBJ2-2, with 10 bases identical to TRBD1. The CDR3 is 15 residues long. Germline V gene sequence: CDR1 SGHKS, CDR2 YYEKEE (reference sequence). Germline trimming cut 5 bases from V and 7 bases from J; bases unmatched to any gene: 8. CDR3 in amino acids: CASRTDRGKFGELFF. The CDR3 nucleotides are TGTGCCAGCAGGACGGACAGGGGGAAGTTCGGGGAGCTGTTTTTT.

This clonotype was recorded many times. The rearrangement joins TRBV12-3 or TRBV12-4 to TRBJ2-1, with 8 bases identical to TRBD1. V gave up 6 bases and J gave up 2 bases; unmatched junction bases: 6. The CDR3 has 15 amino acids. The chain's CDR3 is CASSWTGIPYNEQFF. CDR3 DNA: TGTGCCAGCAGCTGGACAGGGATCCCCTACAATGAGCAGTTCTTC.

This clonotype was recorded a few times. CDR3 region: CAWSVNLNYGYTF. The DNA of the CDR3 is TGTGCCTGGAGTGTAAACCTCAACTATGGCTACACCTTC. The chain uses TRBV30 and TRBJ1-2; D gene ambiguous. V dropped 0 bases and J dropped 2 bases, with 7 bases sitting between them. The length of the CDR3 is 13 residues. Germline values: CDR1 GTSNPN, CDR2 SVGIG (reference sequence).

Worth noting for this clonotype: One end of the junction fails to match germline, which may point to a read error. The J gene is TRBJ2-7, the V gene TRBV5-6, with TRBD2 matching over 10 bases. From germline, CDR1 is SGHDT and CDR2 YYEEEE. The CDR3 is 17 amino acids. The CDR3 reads CAISFGLAGAISYEQYF. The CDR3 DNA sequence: TGTGCCATCAGCTTCGGGCTAGCGGGAGCCATTTCCTACGAGCAGTACTTC.

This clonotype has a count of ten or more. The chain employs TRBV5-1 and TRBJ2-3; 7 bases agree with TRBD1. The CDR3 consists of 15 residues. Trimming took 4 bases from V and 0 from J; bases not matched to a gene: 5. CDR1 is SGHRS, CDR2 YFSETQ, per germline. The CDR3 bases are TGCGCCAGCAGCATGACAGGGCAGAGCACAGATACGCAGTATTTT. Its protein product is CASSMTGQSTDTQYF.

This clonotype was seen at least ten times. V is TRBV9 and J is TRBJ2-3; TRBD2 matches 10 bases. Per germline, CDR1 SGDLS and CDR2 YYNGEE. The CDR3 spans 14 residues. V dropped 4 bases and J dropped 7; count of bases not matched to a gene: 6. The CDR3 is CASSPRLAGNTQYF. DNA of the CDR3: TGTGCCAGCAGCCCCAGACTAGCGGGTAATACGCAGTATTTT.

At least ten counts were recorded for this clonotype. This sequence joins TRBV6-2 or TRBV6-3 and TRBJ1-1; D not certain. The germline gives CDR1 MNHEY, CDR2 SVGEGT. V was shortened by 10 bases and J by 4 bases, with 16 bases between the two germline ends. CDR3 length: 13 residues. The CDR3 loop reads CATNGQAATEAFF. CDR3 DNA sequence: TGTGCCACAAACGGGCAGGCGGCCACTGAAGCTTTCTTT.

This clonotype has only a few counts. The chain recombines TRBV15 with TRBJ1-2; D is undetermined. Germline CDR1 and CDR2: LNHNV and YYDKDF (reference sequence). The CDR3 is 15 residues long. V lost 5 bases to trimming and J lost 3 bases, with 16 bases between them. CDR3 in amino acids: CATSRAVGADYGYTF. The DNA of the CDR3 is TGTGCCACCAGCCGTGCCGTAGGAGCAGACTATGGCTACACCTTC. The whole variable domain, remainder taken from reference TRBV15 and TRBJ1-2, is DAMVIQNPRYQVTQFGKPVTLSCSQTLNHNVMYWYQQKSSQAPKLLFHYYDKDFNNEADTPDNFQSRRPNTSFCFLDIRSPGLGDTAMYLCATSRAVGADYGYTFGSGTRLTVV.

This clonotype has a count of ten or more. The CDR3 is CASSYSGARQPQHF. CDR3 DNA: TGTGCCAGCAGTTACTCAGGGGCACGGCAGCCCCAGCATTTT. The chain is built from TRBV6-2 or TRBV6-3 and TRBJ1-5, with D perhaps TRBD1 (5 bases). This CDR3 region has 14 residues. V shed 0 bases and J shed 7 bases, with 10 bases lying between them. The germline V gene encodes CDR1 MNHEY and CDR2 SVGEGT.

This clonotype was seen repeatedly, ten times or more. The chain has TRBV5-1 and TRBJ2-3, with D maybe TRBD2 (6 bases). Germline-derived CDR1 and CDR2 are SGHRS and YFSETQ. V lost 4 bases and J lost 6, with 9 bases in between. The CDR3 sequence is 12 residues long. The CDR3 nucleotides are TGCGCCAGCAGCGGCGGGGTGGATACGCAGTATTTT. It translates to CASSGGVDTQYF.

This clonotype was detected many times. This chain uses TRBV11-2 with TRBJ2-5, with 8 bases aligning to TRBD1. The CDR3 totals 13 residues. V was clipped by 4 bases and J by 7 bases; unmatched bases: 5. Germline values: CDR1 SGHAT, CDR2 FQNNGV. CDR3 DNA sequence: TGTGCCAGCAGCTGGACAGGGCGTAGGACCCAGTACTTC. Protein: CASSWTGRRTQYF.

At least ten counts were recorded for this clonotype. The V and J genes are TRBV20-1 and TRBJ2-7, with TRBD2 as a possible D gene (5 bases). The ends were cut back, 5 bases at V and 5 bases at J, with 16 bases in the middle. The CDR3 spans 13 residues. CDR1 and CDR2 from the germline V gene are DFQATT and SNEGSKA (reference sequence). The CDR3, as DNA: TGCAGTGCTGAGCGGAGGCCCGAGGACGAGCAGTACTTC. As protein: CSAERRPEDEQYF.

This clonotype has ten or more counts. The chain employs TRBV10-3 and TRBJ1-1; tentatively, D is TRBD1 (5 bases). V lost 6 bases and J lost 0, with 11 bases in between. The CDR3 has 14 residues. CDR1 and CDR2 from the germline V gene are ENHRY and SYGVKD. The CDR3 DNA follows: TGTGCCATCAGCCGGGACTCCTTGAACACTGAAGCTTTCTTT. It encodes CAISRDSLNTEAFF.

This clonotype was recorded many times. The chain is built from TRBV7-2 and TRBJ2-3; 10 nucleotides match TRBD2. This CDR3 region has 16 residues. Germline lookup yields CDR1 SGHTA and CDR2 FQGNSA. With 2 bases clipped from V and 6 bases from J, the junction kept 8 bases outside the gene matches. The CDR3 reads CASSLRAGGPGDTQYF. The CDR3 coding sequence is TGTGCCAGCAGCTTAAGAGCGGGAGGGCCAGGGGATACGCAGTATTTT.

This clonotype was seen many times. The CDR3 DNA reads TGTGCCAGCAGTTTATCCTCTGACCGTCCAATTCAGTACTTC. Encoded protein: CASSLSSDRPIQYF. The V gene is TRBV27, the J gene TRBJ2-4, with D hard to call. The V end was cut by 0 bases, the J end by 10 bases, with 13 bases between. Germline CDR1 reads MNHEY; CDR2 reads SMNVEV (reference sequence). The CDR3 loop spans 14 amino acids.

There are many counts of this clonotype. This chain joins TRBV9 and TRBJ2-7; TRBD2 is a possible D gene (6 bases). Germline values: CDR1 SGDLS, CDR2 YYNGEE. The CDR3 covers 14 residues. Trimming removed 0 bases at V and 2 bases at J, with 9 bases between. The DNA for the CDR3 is TGTGCCAGCAGCGTAGGGCGGAGGGCCTACGAGCAGTACTTC. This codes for CASSVGRRAYEQYF.

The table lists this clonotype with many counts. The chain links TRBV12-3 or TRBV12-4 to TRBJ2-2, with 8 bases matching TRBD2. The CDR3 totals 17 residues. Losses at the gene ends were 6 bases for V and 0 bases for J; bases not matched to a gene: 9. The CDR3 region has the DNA TGTGCCAGCAGCCCGGGGGGGGAACGTCCGAACACCGGGGAGCTGTTTTTT. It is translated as CASSPGGERPNTGELFF.

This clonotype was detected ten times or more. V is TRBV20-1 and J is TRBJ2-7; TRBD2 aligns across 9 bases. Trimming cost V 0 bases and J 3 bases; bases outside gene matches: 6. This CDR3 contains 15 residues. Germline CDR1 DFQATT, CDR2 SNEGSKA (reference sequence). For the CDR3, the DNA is TGCAGTGCTAGAGATCGGCGGGGGGGCGTCTACGAGCAGTACTTC. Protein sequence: CSARDRRGGVYEQYF.

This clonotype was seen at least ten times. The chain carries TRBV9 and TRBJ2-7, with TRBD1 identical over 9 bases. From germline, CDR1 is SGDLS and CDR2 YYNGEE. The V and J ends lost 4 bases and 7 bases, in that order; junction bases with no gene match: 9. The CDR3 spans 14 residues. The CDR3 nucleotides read TGTGCCAGCAGCTCCCCGGGACAGGGTACGGAGCAGTACTTC. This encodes CASSSPGQGTEQYF.

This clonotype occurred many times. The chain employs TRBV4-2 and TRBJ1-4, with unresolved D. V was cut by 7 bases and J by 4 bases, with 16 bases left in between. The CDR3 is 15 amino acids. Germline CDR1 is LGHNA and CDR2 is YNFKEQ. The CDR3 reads CASTIGHPSNEKLFF. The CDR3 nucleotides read TGTGCCAGCACCATAGGCCATCCCAGTAATGAAAAACTGTTTTTT.

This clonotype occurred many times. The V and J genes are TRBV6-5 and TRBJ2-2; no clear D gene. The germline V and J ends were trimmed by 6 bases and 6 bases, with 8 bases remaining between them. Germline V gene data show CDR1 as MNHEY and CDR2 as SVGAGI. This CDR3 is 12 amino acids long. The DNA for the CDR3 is TGTGCCAGCAGCCCTGGGCCCGGGGAGCTGTTTTTT. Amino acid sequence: CASSPGPGELFF.

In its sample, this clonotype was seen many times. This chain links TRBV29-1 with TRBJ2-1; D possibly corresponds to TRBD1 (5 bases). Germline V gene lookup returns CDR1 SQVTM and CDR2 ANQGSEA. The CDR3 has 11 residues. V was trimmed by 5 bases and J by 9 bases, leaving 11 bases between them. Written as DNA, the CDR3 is TGCAGCGTTCCCAGGGCTGGTGAGCAGTTCTTC. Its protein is CSVPRAGEQFF.

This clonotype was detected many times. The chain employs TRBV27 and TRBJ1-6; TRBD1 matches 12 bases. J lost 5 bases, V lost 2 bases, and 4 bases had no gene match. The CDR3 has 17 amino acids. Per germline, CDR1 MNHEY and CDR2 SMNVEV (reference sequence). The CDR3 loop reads CASSLRGQGANNSPLHF. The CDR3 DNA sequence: TGTGCCAGCAGTTTAAGGGGACAGGGGGCGAATAATTCACCCCTCCACTTT.